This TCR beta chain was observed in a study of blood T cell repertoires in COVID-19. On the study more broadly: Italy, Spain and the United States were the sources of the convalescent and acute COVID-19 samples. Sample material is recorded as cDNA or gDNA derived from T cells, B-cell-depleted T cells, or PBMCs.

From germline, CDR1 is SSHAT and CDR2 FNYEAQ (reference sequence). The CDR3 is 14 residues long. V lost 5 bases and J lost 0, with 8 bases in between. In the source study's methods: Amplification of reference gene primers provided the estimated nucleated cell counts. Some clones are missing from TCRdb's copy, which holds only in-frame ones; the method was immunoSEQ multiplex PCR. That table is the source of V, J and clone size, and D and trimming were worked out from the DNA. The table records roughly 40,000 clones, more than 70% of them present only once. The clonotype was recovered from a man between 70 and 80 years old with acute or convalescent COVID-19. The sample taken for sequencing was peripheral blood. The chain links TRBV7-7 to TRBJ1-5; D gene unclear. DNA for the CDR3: TGTGCCAGCAGCCCTAATTATAGCAATCAGCCCCAGCATTTT. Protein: CASSPNYSNQPQHF.